The T cell receptor beta chain under discussion was sequenced for a study of regulatory dendritic cells for organ transplantation. This CDR3 contains 16 residues. The V and J ends lost 1 base and 2 bases, in that order; junction bases with no gene match: 7. Germline V CDR1 and CDR2: LGHNA, YSLEER. Sorted subsets were CFSE-labeled and cultured roughly five days with allogeneic dendritic cells. To note about this clone: The antigen is unknown.

Profiling relied on immunoSEQ multiplex PCR, and the TCRdb table lists in-frame clones only, not all of them. The sample shows over 9,000 clones, under 90% of them seen only once. This chain uses TRBV4-3 with TRBJ2-5; 7 nucleotides align to TRBD2. The specimen sequenced was naive CD8+ T cells from blood cultured with dendritic cells. Documented subset: CD45RA+ naive T cells. This TCR came from a human donor in good health. The CDR3 bases are TGCGCCAGCAGCCAAGTTTACAGCGGGGAACAAGAGACCCAGTACTTC. Translated, it gives CASSQVYSGEQETQYF.